Shown below are 5 T cell receptor beta chains from a single sample sequenced in a study of OX40 agonist ivuxolimab in advanced cancers. The repertoire was sequenced with immunoSEQ multiplex PCR; TCRdb's copy has only in-frame clones and lacks some. The data hold roughly 100,000 clones, with 75% to 95% observed a single time. This specimen consisted of CD4+ or CD8+ T cells sorted from blood, obtained in a trial of the OX40 agonist ivuxolimab. The receptors stem from an adult with an advanced solid tumor such as melanoma, head and neck, liver or kidney cancer.

This clone was picked up one time. Here the CDR3 DNA reads TGTGCCAGCAGTGATCTAGGATACAATGAGCAGTTCTTC. Its translation is CASSDLGYNEQFF. The chain has TRBV2 and TRBJ2-1; no firm D call. Germline V gene data show CDR1 as SNHLY and CDR2 as FYNNEI. This CDR3 region has 13 residues. The V and J ends lost 3 bases and 4 bases respectively, with 7 bases between them.

This clone appeared a single time. The genes are TRBV6-6 and TRBJ2-5; D might be TRBD1 (6 bases). Germline V lookup: CDR1 MNHNY, CDR2 SVGAGI (reference sequence). Trimming cost V 5 bases and J 4 bases, with 20 bases left between them. The CDR3 contains 16 residues. The CDR3 region has the DNA TGTGCCAGCAGTCATCGGACAGCTGCGGATATAGAGACCCAGTACTTC. Protein sequence: CASSHRTAADIETQYF.

This clone showed up just a few times. The chain employs TRBV19 and TRBJ1-1; unclear D gene. Germline lookup yields CDR1 LNHDA and CDR2 SQIVND (reference sequence). V was pared by 3 bases and J by 1 base, with 6 bases between. The CDR3 loop spans 13 amino acids. The CDR3: CASSMGRNTEAFF. The DNA for the CDR3 is TGTGCCAGTAGTATGGGGAGGAACACTGAAGCTTTCTTT.

A word on this clone: The germline gene is not matched at one end of the junction; a read error may be the cause. The CDR3 reads CASNLGQEGGYTF. The CDR3 DNA is TGTGCCAGCAACTTAGGGCAGGAAGGGGGCTACACCTTC. The chain joins TRBV7-2 to TRBJ1-2; no firm D call. CDR3 size: 13 residues. CDR1 is SGHTA, CDR2 FQGNSA, per germline.

CDR3 protein: CASSVQMTSNIQYF. CDR3 DNA: TGTGCCAGCAGCGTACAGATGACTTCAAACATTCAGTACTTC. The V call is TRBV9, the J call TRBJ2-4; D remains ambiguous. Trimming removed 1 base from V and 6 bases from J, with 11 bases in between. Germline CDR1 and CDR2: SGDLS and YYNGEE. This CDR3 spans 14 amino acids.